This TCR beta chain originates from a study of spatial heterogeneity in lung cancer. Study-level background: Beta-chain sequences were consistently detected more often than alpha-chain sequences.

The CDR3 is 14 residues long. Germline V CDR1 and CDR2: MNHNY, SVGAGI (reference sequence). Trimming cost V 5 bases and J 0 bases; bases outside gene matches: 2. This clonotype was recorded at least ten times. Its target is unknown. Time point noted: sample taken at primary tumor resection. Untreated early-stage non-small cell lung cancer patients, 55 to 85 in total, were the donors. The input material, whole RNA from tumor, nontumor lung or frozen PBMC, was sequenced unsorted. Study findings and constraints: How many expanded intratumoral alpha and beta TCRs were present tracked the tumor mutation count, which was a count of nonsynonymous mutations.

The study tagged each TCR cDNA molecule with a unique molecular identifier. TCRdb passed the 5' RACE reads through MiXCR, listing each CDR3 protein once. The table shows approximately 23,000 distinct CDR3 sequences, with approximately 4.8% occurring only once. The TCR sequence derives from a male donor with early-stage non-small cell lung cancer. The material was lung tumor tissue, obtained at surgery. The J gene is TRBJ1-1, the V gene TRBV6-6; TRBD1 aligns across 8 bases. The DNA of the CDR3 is TGTGCCAGCAGTCAGGACAGGGTGAACACTGAAGCTTTCTTT. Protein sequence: CASSQDRVNTEAFF.